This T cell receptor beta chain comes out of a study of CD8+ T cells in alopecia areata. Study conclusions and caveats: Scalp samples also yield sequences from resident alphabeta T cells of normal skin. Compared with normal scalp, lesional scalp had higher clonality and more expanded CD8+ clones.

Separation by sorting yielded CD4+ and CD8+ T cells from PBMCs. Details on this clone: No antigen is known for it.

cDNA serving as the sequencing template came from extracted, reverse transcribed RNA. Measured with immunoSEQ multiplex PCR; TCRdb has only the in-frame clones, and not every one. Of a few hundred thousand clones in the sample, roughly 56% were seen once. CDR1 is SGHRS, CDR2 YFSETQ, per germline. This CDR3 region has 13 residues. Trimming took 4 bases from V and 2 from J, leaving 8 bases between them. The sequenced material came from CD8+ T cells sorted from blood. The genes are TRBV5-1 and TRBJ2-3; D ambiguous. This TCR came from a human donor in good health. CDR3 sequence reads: CASSPTITDTQYF. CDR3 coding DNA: TGCGCCAGCAGCCCCACCATCACAGATACGCAGTATTTT.